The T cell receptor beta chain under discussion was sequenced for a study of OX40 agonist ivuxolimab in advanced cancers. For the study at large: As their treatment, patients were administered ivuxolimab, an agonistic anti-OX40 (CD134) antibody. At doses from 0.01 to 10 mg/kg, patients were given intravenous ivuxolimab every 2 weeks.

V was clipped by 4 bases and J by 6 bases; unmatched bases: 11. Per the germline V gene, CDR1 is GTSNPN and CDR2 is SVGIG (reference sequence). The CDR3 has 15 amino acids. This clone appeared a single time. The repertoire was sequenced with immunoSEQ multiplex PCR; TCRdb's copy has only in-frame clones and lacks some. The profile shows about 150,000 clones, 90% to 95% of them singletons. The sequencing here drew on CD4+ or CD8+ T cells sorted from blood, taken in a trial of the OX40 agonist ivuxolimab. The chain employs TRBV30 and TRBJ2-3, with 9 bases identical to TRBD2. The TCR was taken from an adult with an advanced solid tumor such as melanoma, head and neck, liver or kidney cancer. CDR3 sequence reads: CAWTPGLAPSDTQYF. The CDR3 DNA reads TGTGCCTGGACCCCGGGACTAGCTCCTTCCGATACGCAGTATTTT.